One and the same sample provided the 27 T cell receptor beta chains below, sequenced in a study of blood T cell repertoires in COVID-19. TCRdb keeps only in-frame clones here, not all; method: immunoSEQ multiplex PCR. The data show 150,000 or so clones, approximately 85% seen once. What was sequenced was peripheral blood. Receptors originate from a woman aged 55 to 70 with COVID-19, enrolled during active disease.

This sequence joins TRBV13 and TRBJ2-7; tentatively, D is TRBD2 (5 bases). The CDR3 is 14 amino acids. CDR1 and CDR2 (germline): PRHDT, FYEKMQ (reference sequence). V was clipped by 0 bases and J by 4 bases, with 10 bases between them. CDR3 nucleotide sequence: TGTGCCAGCAGCTTAGGCCAAGGACTTTACGAGCAGTACTTC. As protein: CASSLGQGLYEQYF.

The rearrangement uses TRBV19 and TRBJ2-1; possibly TRBD2 for D (5 bases). Trimming shortened V by 4 bases and J by 0 bases, and 10 bases separated the two germline ends. The germline V gene has CDR1 LNHDA and CDR2 SQIVND (reference sequence). The CDR3 spans 15 residues. The CDR3 DNA follows: TGTGCCAGTAGTAAGCCGGGGAGCTCCTACAATGAGCAGTTCTTC. It specifies CASSKPGSSYNEQFF.

The J gene is TRBJ2-1, the V gene TRBV4-2, with 11 bases aligning to TRBD2. This CDR3 is 15 amino acids long. With 4 bases clipped from V and 5 bases from J, the junction kept 4 bases outside the gene matches. Per germline, CDR1 LGHNA and CDR2 YNFKEQ. The CDR3 DNA is TGTGCCAGCAGCCTGACTAGCGGGATAGACAATGAGCAGTTCTTC. Translated: CASSLTSGIDNEQFF.

This clone showed up just once. The chain is built from TRBV27 and TRBJ2-2; TRBD1 agrees at 7 bases. CDR1 is MNHEY and CDR2 is SMNVEV in the germline V gene (reference sequence). V shed 5 bases and J 1 base; nucleotides not matched to a gene: 13. This CDR3 has 18 residues. CDR3 region: CASSGALPRDRNTGELFF. CDR3 bases: TGTGCCAGCAGTGGGGCACTACCTCGGGACAGGAACACCGGGGAGCTGTTTTTT.

V gene TRBV19 combines with J gene TRBJ1-5, with 10 bases aligning to TRBD1. Germline assignment: CDR1 LNHDA and CDR2 SQIVND (reference sequence). The J segment lost 6 bases and the V segment lost 1 base, leaving 9 bases of the junction unmatched. This CDR3 is 17 amino acids long. The CDR3 coding sequence is TGTGCCAGTAGTATAGGGGGACAGGGGATATCTCGTCAGCCCCAGCATTTT. It yields the protein CASSIGGQGISRQPQHF.

The chain carries TRBV19 and TRBJ2-5; 9 bases are a match to TRBD1. CDR3 length equals 15 residues. Germline V gene sequence: CDR1 LNHDA, CDR2 SQIVND (reference sequence). Unmatched junction bases numbered 7, after V lost 1 base and J lost 7 bases. CDR3 DNA sequence: TGTGCCAGTAGTATAGTACAGGGGGCGATTGGGACCCAGTACTTC. Translation gives CASSIVQGAIGTQYF.

This chain connects TRBV19 to TRBJ1-6, with D perhaps matching TRBD1 (6 bases). The CDR3 extends over 15 amino acids. Trimming stripped 6 bases from V and 6 bases from J, with 15 bases between. Per the germline V gene, CDR1 is LNHDA and CDR2 is SQIVND (reference sequence). This CDR3 is CASRQGGLRNSPLHF. The DNA for the CDR3 is TGTGCCAGTAGACAGGGTGGGCTCCGTAATTCACCCCTCCACTTT.

This clone was counted a single time. The chain couples TRBV20-1 to TRBJ1-1; no clear D gene. The CDR3 length is 13 residues. V lost 3 bases to trimming and J lost 0 bases, with 8 bases between them. The V gene's germline CDR1 is DFQATT and CDR2 SNEGSKA (reference sequence). As DNA, the CDR3 is TGCAGTGCTAGTTACAAGATGAACACTGAAGCTTTCTTT. This codes for CSASYKMNTEAFF.

The chain recombines TRBV4-1 with TRBJ2-3; 13 bases align to TRBD2. The CDR3 is 16 amino acids. Trimming cost V 5 bases and J 3 bases; bases outside gene matches: 5. Germline CDR1 MGHRA, CDR2 YSYEKL. CDR3 DNA: TGCGCCAGCAGCTTTCGACTAGCGGGGGGAACAGATACGCAGTATTTT. Translated, it gives CASSFRLAGGTDTQYF.

J is TRBJ1-6 and V is TRBV28; D is perhaps TRBD1 (6 bases). The CDR3 totals 16 residues. The V gene lost 1 base and the J gene lost 7 bases, with 14 bases spanning the gap. From germline, CDR1 is MDHEN and CDR2 SYDVKM. Written as DNA, the CDR3 is TGTGCCAGCAGTTTATCTCACAGGGTTCAGAATTCACCCCTCCACTTT. Encoded protein: CASSLSHRVQNSPLHF.

The chain couples TRBV7-6 to TRBJ2-7, with 7 bases aligning to TRBD1. CDR3 length equals 16 residues. Looked up from germline, CDR1 is SGHVS and CDR2 is FNYEAQ. The ends lost 4 bases at V and 2 bases at J; junction bases unmatched: 11. CDR3 residues: CASSSIRGRSPYEQYF. DNA for the CDR3: TGTGCCAGCAGCTCCATAAGGGGGCGATCGCCCTACGAGCAGTACTTC.

This sequence joins TRBV7-2 and TRBJ2-5; 8 nucleotides match TRBD2. Germline assignment: CDR1 SGHTA and CDR2 FQGNSA. Losses at the gene ends were 4 bases for V and 4 bases for J; bases not matched to a gene: 5. The length of the CDR3 is 14 residues. The CDR3 spells CASSSTSAGETQYF. The CDR3 nucleotides are TGTGCCAGCAGCTCGACTAGCGCGGGAGAGACCCAGTACTTC.

J is TRBJ2-5 and V is TRBV5-4; 8 nucleotides align to TRBD1. V trimming: 4 bases; J trimming: 2 bases; junction bases outside the gene matches: 7. CDR1 SGHNT and CDR2 YYREEE come from the germline V gene (reference sequence). CDR3 length: 15 residues. The CDR3 loop is CASSQRDRQQETQYF. CDR3 DNA sequence: TGTGCCAGCAGCCAAAGGGACAGGCAACAAGAGACCCAGTACTTC.

The CDR3 region is CASSQDISGLAAYNEQFF. For the CDR3, the DNA is TGCGCCAGCAGCCAAGATATCTCCGGACTAGCGGCCTACAATGAGCAGTTCTTC. The chain has TRBV4-1 and TRBJ2-1, with TRBD2 matching over 10 bases. CDR1 and CDR2 from the germline V gene are MGHRA and YSYEKL. V lost 0 bases, J lost 2 bases, and 7 bases stayed unmatched. The CDR3 runs 18 residues.

The chain combines TRBV7-2 with TRBJ2-5; TRBD2 might be the D (6 bases). The CDR3 has 15 amino acids. V lost 5 bases, J lost 0 bases, and 13 bases lay in between. Looked up from germline, CDR1 is SGHTA and CDR2 is FQGNSA. The CDR3 DNA is TGTGCCAGCAGCCCCGGGACTTCGTACCAAGAGACCCAGTACTTC. Protein sequence: CASSPGTSYQETQYF.

This chain joins TRBV9 and TRBJ2-7, with 15 bases that match TRBD2. This CDR3 has 16 amino acids. The germline V gene has CDR1 SGDLS and CDR2 YYNGEE. V lost 4 bases, J lost 7 bases, and 9 bases stayed unmatched. The CDR3 DNA is TGTGCCAGCAGCCCCGGGACTAGCGGGGGGATTGTAGAGCAGTACTTC. Amino acids: CASSPGTSGGIVEQYF. Full variable domain (rest looked up from reference TRBV9 and TRBJ2-7): DSGVTQTPKHLITATGQRVTLRCSPRSGDLSVYWYQQSLDQGLQFLIQYYNGEERAKGNILERFSAQQFPDLHSELNLSSLELGDSALYFCASSPGTSGGIVEQYFGPGTRLTVT.

The chain recombines TRBV27 with TRBJ2-7; TRBD1 might be the D (6 bases). The CDR3 is 15 residues long. CDR1 is MNHEY, CDR2 SMNVEV, per germline (reference sequence). Trimming took 9 bases from V and 7 from J, leaving 25 bases between them. This CDR3 reads CASTFNGGLSGEQYF. Here the CDR3 DNA reads TGTGCCAGTACCTTCAATGGGGGCCTCTCAGGGGAGCAGTACTTC.

In its sample, this clone was seen a few times. J is TRBJ2-7 and V is TRBV6-1, with 7 bases matching TRBD1. CDR1 MNHNS and CDR2 SASEGT come from the germline V gene. V gave up 0 bases and J gave up 0 bases; unmatched junction bases: 2. This CDR3 comprises 15 residues. The CDR3 DNA reads TGTGCCAGCAGTGAAGCAGGGGACAGCTCCTACGAGCAGTACTTC. As protein: CASSEAGDSSYEQYF.

This clone has a single count. The gene calls are TRBV5-1 and TRBJ2-5; 8 bases fit TRBD2. Trimming at V came to 4 bases and at J to 5 bases, leaving 4 bases not matched to a gene. Germline lookup yields CDR1 SGHRS and CDR2 YFSETQ. The CDR3 has 13 amino acids. CDR3 residues: CASSILADETQYF. The CDR3, as DNA: TGCGCCAGCAGCATACTAGCGGACGAGACCCAGTACTTC.

The V and J genes are TRBV18 and TRBJ1-5; tentative D call: TRBD1 (6 bases). This CDR3 has 13 amino acids. Deletions cut 5 bases from V and 5 bases from J, with 10 bases between. Germline-derived CDR1 and CDR2 are KGHSH and LQKENI. The CDR3 is CASSRQVDQPQHF. The CDR3 DNA is TGTGCCAGCTCAAGACAGGTCGATCAGCCCCAGCATTTT.

This rearrangement joins TRBV7-2 to TRBJ2-3; the D gene is possibly TRBD2 (5 bases). Germline CDR1 is SGHTA and CDR2 is FQGNSA. This CDR3 spans 13 amino acids. Between the trimmed V and J ends, which lost 0 bases and 6 bases, there was a span of 7 bases. The CDR3 here is CASSLARRDTQYF. The CDR3 DNA reads as TGTGCCAGCAGCTTAGCGCGGAGGGATACGCAGTATTTT.

This chain links TRBV6-5 with TRBJ1-2; no reliable D call. The germline CDR1 and CDR2 sequences are MNHEY and SVGAGI. The CDR3 has 15 residues. V was shortened by 8 bases and J by 1 base, with 17 bases between the two germline ends. The CDR3 spells CASAERLLLNYGYTF. CDR3 coding DNA: TGTGCCAGCGCGGAGCGGCTTCTACTTAACTATGGCTACACCTTC.

V is TRBV18 and J is TRBJ2-7; a weak D match, TRBD1 (6 bases). With 4 bases removed from V and 3 bases from J, the gap between germline ends came to 13 bases. The germline CDR1 and CDR2 sequences are KGHSH and LQKENI. The length of the CDR3 is 14 residues. CDR3 sequence: CASSLYRENYEQYF. CDR3 nucleotides: TGTGCCAGCTCACTTTACAGGGAAAACTACGAGCAGTACTTC.

This chain joins TRBV12-3 or TRBV12-4 and TRBJ2-1, with unresolved D. This CDR3 has 13 residues. Trimming stripped 3 bases from V and 2 bases from J, with 5 bases between. CDR3 sequence reads: CASSFQTYNEQFF. CDR3 nucleotides: TGTGCCAGCAGTTTTCAAACCTACAATGAGCAGTTCTTC.

This chain joins TRBV7-8 and TRBJ2-7, with D uncertain. This CDR3 has 13 residues. The V end lost 0 bases, the J end lost 0 bases, and 3 bases lay between the germline ends. Germline CDR1 SGHVS, CDR2 FQNEAQ. The CDR3 bases are TGTGCCAGCAGCTTAGCCCTCTCCTACGAGCAGTACTTC. Its protein is CASSLALSYEQYF.

This clone was seen more than once but under ten times. The chain links TRBV5-1 to TRBJ1-4; a possible D gene is TRBD1 (6 bases). CDR1 is SGHRS, CDR2 YFSETQ, per germline. V was shortened by 0 bases and J by 13 bases, with 16 bases between the two germline ends. CDR3 length equals 14 residues. The DNA for the CDR3 is TGCGCCAGCAGCTTGGACTTCAACAGACAGGCACTGTTTTTT. It encodes CASSLDFNRQALFF.

The rearrangement joins TRBV15 to TRBJ2-7, with TRBD2 matching 10 bases. CDR1 is LNHNV, CDR2 YYDKDF, per germline (reference sequence). The trim removed 4 bases at V and 2 bases at J, leaving 14 bases unmatched. The CDR3 is 18 residues long. This CDR3 is CATSTSTSSGGPTYEQYF. The CDR3 coding sequence is TGTGCCACCAGCACCAGCACTTCTAGCGGGGGACCTACCTACGAGCAGTACTTC.